These T cell receptor beta chains were read from a single sample in a study of cytomegalovirus exposure and HLA in healthy donors. Some clones are missing from TCRdb's copy, which holds only in-frame ones; the method was immunoSEQ multiplex PCR. This table has more than 85,000 clones, 78% appearing once. Material for sequencing was PBMCs. The receptors shown here come from a male donor in good health and CMV-seronegative. Both conserved end residues are part of each CDR3. A D gene is named only where the DNA matches it firmly. Not every row has a clone size; where given, it reads once, few, many or a size class.

J gene	V gene	clone size	D gene	CDR3 DNA	CDR3 protein
TRBJ1-5	TRBV7-8	once	-	TGTGCCAGCAGCCCCGGGAGGAATCAGCCCCAGCATTTT	CASSPGRNQPQHF
TRBJ1-5	TRBV28	-	-	TGTGCCAGCAGTTTCGGGACACCAAATCAGCCCCAGCATTTT	CASSFGTPNQPQHF
TRBJ2-7	TRBV5-4	-	TRBD1	TGTGCCAGCAGTTCCGGGACAGCCTACGAGCAGTACTTC	CASSSGTAYEQYF
TRBJ2-7	TRBV5-1	-	-	TGCGCCAGCAGCTTGGGGCAGGGGTCGAGCTCCTACGAGCAGTACTTC	CASSLGQGSSSYEQYF
TRBJ1-1	TRBV7-9	-	-	TGTTCCAGCAGCCTGGGGCGGACTGAAGCTTTCTTT	CSSSLGRTEAFF
TRBJ1-5	TRBV2	-	-	TGTGCCAGCATTATGGACAGTTATAGCAATCAGCCCCAGCATTTT	CASIMDSYSNQPQHF
TRBJ2-1	TRBV5-4	-	-	TGTGCCAGCAGCTTCACGGAGTACAATGAGCAGTTCTTC	CASSFTEYNEQFF
TRBJ2-5	TRBV27	-	TRBD1	TGTGCCAGCAGCCCCACCCCGGGACAGCAAGAGACCCAGTACTTC	CASSPTPGQQETQYF
TRBJ2-7	TRBV5-4	-	-	TGTGCCAGCAGCTTAGGCGGGCCTAGCTCCTACGAGCAGTACTTC	CASSLGGPSSYEQYF
TRBJ2-3	TRBV19	-	-	TGTGCCAGTAGTCCGAGGGTCGGGGTCACAGATACGCAGTATTTT	CASSPRVGVTDTQYF
TRBJ2-7	TRBV15	-	TRBD2	TGTGCCACCGAAGAGCGGGACGGCTCCTACGAGCAGTACTTC	CATEERDGSYEQYF
TRBJ2-3	TRBV30	-	-	TGTGCCTGGAGTGTTAAAGGGGGCACAGATACGCAGTATTTT	CAWSVKGGTDTQYF
TRBJ1-6	TRBV2	-	-	TGTGCCAGCGCGCAACGGACTGGTATTTCACCCCTCCACTTT	CASAQRTGISPLHF
TRBJ2-7	TRBV5-6	-	-	TGTGCCAGCAGCGTGGCAGGCAGCTCCTACGAGCAGTACTTC	CASSVAGSSYEQYF
TRBJ2-5	TRBV30	-	-	TGTGCCTGGAGTGTCCAATCGGGGTGGGAGCAGTACTTC	CAWSVQSGWEQYF
TRBJ1-1	TRBV28	-	-	TGTGCCAGCATCCACGGGGGAAGCGTGACTGAAGCTTTCTTT	CASIHGGSVTEAFF